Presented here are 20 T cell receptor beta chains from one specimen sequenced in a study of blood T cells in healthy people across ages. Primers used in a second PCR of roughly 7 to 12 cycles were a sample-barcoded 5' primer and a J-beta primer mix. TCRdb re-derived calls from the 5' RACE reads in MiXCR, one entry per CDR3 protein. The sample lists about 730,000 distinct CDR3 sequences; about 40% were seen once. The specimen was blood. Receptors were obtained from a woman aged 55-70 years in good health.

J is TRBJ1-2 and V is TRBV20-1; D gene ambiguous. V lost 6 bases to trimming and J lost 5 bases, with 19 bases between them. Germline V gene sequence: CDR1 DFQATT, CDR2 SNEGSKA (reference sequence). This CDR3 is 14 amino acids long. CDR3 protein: CSASTTLGTYGYTF. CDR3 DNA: TGCAGTGCCTCTACTACTCTTGGAACATATGGCTACACCTTC.

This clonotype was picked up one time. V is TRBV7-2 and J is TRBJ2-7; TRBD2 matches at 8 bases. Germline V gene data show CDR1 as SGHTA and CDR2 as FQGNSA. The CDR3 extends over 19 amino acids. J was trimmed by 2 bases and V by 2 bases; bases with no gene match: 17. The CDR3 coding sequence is TGTGCCAGCAGCTTAAGAAGTGTCTTCGCGGGAGGAGTGGCCTACGAGCAGTACTTC. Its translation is CASSLRSVFAGGVAYEQYF.

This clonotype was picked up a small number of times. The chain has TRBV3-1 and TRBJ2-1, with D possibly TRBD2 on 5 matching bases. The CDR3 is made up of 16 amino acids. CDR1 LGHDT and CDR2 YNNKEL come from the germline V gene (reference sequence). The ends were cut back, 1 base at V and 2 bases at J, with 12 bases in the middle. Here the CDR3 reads CASSQVGLRAYNEQFF. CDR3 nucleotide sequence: TGTGCCAGCAGCCAAGTCGGACTGCGAGCCTACAATGAGCAGTTCTTC.

As DNA, the CDR3 is TGTGCCAGCAGTTCGGGGGGCGAGCAGCCCCAGCATTTT. It translates to CASSSGGEQPQHF. The V and J genes are TRBV12-3 or TRBV12-4 and TRBJ1-5, with D tentatively TRBD1 (6 bases). The CDR3 spans 13 residues. Between the trimmed V and J ends, which lost 4 bases and 7 bases, there was a span of 11 bases.

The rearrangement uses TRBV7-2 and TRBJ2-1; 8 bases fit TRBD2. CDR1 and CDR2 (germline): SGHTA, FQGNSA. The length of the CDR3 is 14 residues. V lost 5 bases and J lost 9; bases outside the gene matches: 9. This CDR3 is CASSRGLVNGEQFF. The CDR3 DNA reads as TGTGCCAGCAGCAGGGGACTAGTGAACGGTGAGCAGTTCTTC.

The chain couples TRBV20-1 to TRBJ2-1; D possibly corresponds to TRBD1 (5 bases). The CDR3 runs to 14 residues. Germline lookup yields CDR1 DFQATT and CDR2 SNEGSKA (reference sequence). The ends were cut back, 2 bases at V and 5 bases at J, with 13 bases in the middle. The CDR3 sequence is CSARTLQVNNEQFF. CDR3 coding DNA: TGCAGTGCTAGAACCTTACAGGTGAACAATGAGCAGTTCTTC.

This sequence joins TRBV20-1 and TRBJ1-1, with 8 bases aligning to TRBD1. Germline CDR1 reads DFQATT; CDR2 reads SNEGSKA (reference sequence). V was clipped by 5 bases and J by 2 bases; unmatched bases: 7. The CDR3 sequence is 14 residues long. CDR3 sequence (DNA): TGCAGTGCTGCGGGACAGGTTTTTAACACTGAAGCTTTCTTT. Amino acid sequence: CSAAGQVFNTEAFF.

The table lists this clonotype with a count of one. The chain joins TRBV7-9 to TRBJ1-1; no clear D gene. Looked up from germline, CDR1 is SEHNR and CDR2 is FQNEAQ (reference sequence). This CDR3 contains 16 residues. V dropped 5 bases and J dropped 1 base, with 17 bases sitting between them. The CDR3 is CASSLPGARTNTEAFF. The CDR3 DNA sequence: TGTGCCAGCAGCCTCCCCGGTGCCAGGACGAACACTGAAGCTTTCTTT.

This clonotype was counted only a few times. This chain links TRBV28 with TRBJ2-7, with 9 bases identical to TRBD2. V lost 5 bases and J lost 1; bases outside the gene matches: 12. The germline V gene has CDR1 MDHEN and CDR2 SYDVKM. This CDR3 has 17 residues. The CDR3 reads CASSTFFSGRRSYEQYF. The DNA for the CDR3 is TGTGCCAGCAGTACATTCTTTAGCGGGAGAAGATCCTACGAGCAGTACTTC.

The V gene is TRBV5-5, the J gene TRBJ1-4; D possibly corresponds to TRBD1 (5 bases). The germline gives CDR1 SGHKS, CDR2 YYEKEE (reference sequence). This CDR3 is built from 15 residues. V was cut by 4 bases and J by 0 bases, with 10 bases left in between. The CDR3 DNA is TGTGCCAGCAGCCGGCAGGGAGCAACTAATGAAAAACTGTTTTTT. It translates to CASSRQGATNEKLFF.

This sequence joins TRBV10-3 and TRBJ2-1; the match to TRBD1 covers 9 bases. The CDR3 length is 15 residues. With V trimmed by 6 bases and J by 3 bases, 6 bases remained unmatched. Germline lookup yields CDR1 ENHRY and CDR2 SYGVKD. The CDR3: CAISPGQGGYNEQFF. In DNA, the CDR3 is TGTGCCATCAGCCCGGGACAGGGCGGCTACAATGAGCAGTTCTTC.

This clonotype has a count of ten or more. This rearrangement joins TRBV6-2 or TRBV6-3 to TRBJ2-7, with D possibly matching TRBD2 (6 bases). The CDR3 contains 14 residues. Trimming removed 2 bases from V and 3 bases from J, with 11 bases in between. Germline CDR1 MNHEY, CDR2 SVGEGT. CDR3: CASSYQEGLYEQYF. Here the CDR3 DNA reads TGTGCCAGCAGTTACCAGGAGGGCCTCTACGAGCAGTACTTC.

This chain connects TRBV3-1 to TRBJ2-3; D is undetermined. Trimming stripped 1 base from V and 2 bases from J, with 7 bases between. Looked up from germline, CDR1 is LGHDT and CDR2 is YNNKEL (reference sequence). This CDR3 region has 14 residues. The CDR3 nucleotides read TGTGCCAGCAGCCAAGTAAGGGACACAGATACGCAGTATTTT. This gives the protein CASSQVRDTDTQYF.

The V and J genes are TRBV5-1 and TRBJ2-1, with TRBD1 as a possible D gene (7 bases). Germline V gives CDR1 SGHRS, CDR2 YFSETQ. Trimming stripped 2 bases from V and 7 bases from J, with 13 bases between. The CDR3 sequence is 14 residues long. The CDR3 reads CASSFGRGRNEQFF. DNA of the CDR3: TGCGCCAGCAGCTTTGGCAGGGGGAGGAATGAGCAGTTCTTC.

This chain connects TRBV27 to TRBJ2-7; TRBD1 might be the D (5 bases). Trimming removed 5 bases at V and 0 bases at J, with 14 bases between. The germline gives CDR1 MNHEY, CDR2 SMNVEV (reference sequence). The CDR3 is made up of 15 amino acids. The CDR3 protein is CASSAYDSFSYEQYF. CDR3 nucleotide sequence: TGTGCCAGCAGTGCCTACGACAGCTTCTCCTACGAGCAGTACTTC.

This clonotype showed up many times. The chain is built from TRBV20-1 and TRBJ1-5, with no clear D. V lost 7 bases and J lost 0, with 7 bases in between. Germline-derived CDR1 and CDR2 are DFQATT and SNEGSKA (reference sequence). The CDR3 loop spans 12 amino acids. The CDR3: CSGTDSNQPQHF. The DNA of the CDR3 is TGCAGTGGTACTGATAGCAATCAGCCCCAGCATTTT.

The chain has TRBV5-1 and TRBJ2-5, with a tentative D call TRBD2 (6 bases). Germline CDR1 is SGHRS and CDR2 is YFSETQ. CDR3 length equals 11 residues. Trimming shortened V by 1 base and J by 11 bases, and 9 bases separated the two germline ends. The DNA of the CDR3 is TGCGCCAGCAGCTTGCAACGGGAGCAGTACTTC. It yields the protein CASSLQREQYF.

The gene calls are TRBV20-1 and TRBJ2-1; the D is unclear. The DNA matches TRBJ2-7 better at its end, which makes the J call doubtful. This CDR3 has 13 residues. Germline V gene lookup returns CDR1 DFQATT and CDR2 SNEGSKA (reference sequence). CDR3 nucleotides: TGCAGTGCTAGCGTGATCTCCTACAATGAGCAGTACTTC. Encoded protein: CSASVISYNEQYF.

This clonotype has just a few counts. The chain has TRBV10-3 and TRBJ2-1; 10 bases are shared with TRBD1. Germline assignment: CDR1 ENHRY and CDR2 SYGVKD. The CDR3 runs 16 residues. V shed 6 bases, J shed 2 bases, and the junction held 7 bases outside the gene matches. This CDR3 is CAIRPETGGPYNEQFF. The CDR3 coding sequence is TGTGCCATCAGACCGGAGACAGGGGGCCCCTACAATGAGCAGTTCTTC.

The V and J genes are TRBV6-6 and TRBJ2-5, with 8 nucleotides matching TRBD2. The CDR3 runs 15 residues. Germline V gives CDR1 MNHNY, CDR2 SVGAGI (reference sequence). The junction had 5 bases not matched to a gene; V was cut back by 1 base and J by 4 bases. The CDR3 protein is CASSYLAGSGETQYF. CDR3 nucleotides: TGTGCCAGCAGTTACTTAGCGGGGTCCGGAGAGACCCAGTACTTC.